The 9 T cell receptor beta chains given below trace back to one sample, sequenced in a study of cytomegalovirus exposure and HLA in healthy donors. 60 Vbeta and 13 Jbeta primers were used in PCR. Method: immunoSEQ multiplex PCR; TCRdb's copy keeps in-frame clones and lacks some. Of about 110,000 clones detected, over 60% appear once; the ten largest clones hold under 7.5%. Sequenced sample: PBMCs. These receptors came from a woman aged 45 to 65 in good health and CMV-seropositive.

The V gene is TRBV6-5, the J gene TRBJ1-3, with no clear D. Germline V gene sequence: CDR1 MNHEY, CDR2 SVGAGI. V lost 4 bases to trimming and J lost 2 bases, with 3 bases between them. This CDR3 region has 12 residues. CDR3 sequence: CASSSAGNTIYF. Written as DNA, the CDR3 is TGTGCCAGCAGTTCTGCTGGAAACACCATATATTTT.

Notes on this clone: The same CDR3 can be traced to other DNA sequences in this sample. The rearrangement uses TRBV6-4 and TRBJ1-2; D gene uncertain. This CDR3 has 12 amino acids. The germline gives CDR1 MRHNA, CDR2 SNTAGT. The V end was cut by 6 bases, the J end by 4 bases, with 9 bases between. CDR3 region: CASSDNSYGYTF. The CDR3, as DNA: TGTGCCAGCAGCGACAACAGCTATGGCTACACCTTC.

The rearrangement links TRBV2 to TRBJ2-5, with TRBD2 matching over 11 bases. Germline values: CDR1 SNHLY, CDR2 FYNNEI. After removal of 6 bases from V and 3 bases from J, the junction contained 9 bases not matched to a gene. The CDR3 is 16 residues long. For the CDR3, the DNA is TGTGCCAGCAGCCCCCAGGAACTAGCGGGGGAAGAGACCCAGTACTTC. It codes for CASSPQELAGEETQYF.

This chain links TRBV4-3 with TRBJ2-5; the D gene is possibly TRBD2 (6 bases). Trimming left V 0 bases short and J 5 bases short, with 13 bases between. Germline CDR1 LGHNA, CDR2 YSLEER. This CDR3 has 15 amino acids. CDR3 amino acids: CASSQEMAGYETQYF. The CDR3, as DNA: TGCGCCAGCAGCCAAGAGATGGCGGGGTACGAGACCCAGTACTTC.

V is TRBV6-6 and J is TRBJ2-5; perhaps TRBD2 as D (6 bases). The V gene lost 1 base and the J gene lost 2 bases, with 8 bases spanning the gap. The germline V gene has CDR1 MNHNY and CDR2 SVGAGI (reference sequence). The CDR3 runs 14 residues. In DNA form, the CDR3 reads TGTGCCAGCAGTTACTTGACTAGTCAAGAGACCCAGTACTTC. It specifies CASSYLTSQETQYF.

This rearrangement joins TRBV5-1 to TRBJ2-3; D not resolved. The CDR3 covers 14 residues. The V and J ends lost 0 bases and 2 bases respectively, with 7 bases between them. From germline, CDR1 is SGHRS and CDR2 YFSETQ. CDR3 in DNA: TGCGCCAGCAGCTTGGCACAGTACACAGATACGCAGTATTTT. Translation gives CASSLAQYTDTQYF.

This clone is a singleton in its sample. The chain recombines TRBV11-2 with TRBJ1-1; 7 bases are shared with TRBD1. This CDR3 is built from 17 residues. Germline assignment: CDR1 SGHAT and CDR2 FQNNGV. V gave up 2 bases and J gave up 0 bases; unmatched junction bases: 9. CDR3 nucleotide sequence: TGTGCCAGCAGCTTACGCTCGACAGGGTGGGTGAACACTGAAGCTTTCTTT. This gives the protein CASSLRSTGWVNTEAFF.

This clone has only one observation. The rearrangement uses TRBV5-1 and TRBJ1-2; no clear D. CDR3 length equals 15 residues. Per the germline V gene, CDR1 is SGHRS and CDR2 is YFSETQ. The germline V and J ends were trimmed by 4 bases and 7 bases, with 20 bases remaining between them. The CDR3 here is CASSLVMATMAGYTF. The CDR3 DNA sequence: TGCGCCAGCAGCCTGGTAATGGCTACTATGGCTGGCTACACCTTC.

The rearrangement joins TRBV4-2 to TRBJ2-1; D is unresolved. The germline V and J ends were trimmed by 0 bases and 4 bases, with 16 bases remaining between them. This CDR3 is built from 17 residues. The germline V gene encodes CDR1 LGHNA and CDR2 YNFKEQ. This chain's CDR3 is CASSQEVGRHSYNEQFF. The CDR3 coding sequence is TGTGCCAGCAGCCAAGAGGTGGGTAGACATTCTTACAATGAGCAGTTCTTC.